This TCR beta chain was retrieved from a study of cytomegalovirus exposure and HLA in healthy donors. Whole-study results and caveats: It was found in a later analysis that first-cohort TCR clusters tended to co-occur in the 90 to 150 validation repertoires. TCR sequences were mostly rare, though some public TCRs occurred in many donors. Published work reported that the classifier diagnosed cytomegalovirus status with high specificity and sensitivity. Overall, approximately 150 TCR beta chains were annotated as cytomegalovirus-associated.

Sequencing used immunoSEQ multiplex PCR; TCRdb keeps in-frame clones, though not all of them. The table includes around 120,000 clones, about 82% detected once. In its sample, this clone was seen once. Its antigen remains unknown. The J segment lost 2 bases and the V segment lost 3 bases, leaving 7 bases of the junction unmatched. This CDR3 region has 14 residues. CDR1 is GTSNPN and CDR2 is SVGIG in the germline V gene (reference sequence). The TCR comes from a man in his late teens or twenties in good health and CMV-seronegative. The chain employs TRBV30 and TRBJ2-7; 7 nucleotides agree with TRBD1. Sequencing input: PBMCs. In nucleotides, the CDR3 is TGTGCCTGGAGACAACAGGGGTCCCCCTACGAGCAGTACTTC. Translating gives CAWRQQGSPYEQYF. Based on the CDR3 plus reference TRBV30 and TRBJ2-7, the full variable domain is SQTIHQWPATLVQPVGSPLSLECTVEGTSNPNLYWYRQAAGRGLQLLFYSVGIGQISSEVPQNLSASRPQDRQFILSSKKLLLSDSGFYLCAWRQQGSPYEQYFGPGTRLTVT.